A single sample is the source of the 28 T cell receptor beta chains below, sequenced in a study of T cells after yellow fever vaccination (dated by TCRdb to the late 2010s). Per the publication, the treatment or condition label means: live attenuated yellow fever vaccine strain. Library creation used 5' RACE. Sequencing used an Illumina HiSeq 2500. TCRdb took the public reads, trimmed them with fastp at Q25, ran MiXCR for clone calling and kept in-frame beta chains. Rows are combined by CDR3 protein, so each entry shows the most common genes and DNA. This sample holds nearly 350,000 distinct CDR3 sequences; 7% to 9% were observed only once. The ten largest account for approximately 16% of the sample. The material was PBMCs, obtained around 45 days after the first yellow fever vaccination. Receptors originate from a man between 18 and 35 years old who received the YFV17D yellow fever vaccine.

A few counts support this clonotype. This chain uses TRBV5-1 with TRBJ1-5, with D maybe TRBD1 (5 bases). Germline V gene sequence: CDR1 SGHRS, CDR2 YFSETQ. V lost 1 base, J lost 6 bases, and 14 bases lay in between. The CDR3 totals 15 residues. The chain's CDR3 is CASSLSDGTSQPQHF. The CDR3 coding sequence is TGCGCCAGCAGCTTGAGCGACGGGACGAGTCAGCCCCAGCATTTT.

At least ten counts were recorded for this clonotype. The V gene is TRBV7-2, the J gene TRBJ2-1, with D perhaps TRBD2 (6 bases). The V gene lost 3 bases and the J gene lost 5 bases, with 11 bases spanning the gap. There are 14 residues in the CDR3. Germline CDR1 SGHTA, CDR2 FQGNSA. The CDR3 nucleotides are TGTGCCAGCAGCTTGGACTATTCCGACAATGAGCAGTTCTTC. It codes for CASSLDYSDNEQFF.

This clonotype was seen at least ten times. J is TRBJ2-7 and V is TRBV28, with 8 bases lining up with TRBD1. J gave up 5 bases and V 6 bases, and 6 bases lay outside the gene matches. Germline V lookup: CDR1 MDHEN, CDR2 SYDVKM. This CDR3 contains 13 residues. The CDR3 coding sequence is TGTGCCAGCAGCCAGACAGGGGATCACGAGCAGTACGTC. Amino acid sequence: CASSQTGDHEQYV.

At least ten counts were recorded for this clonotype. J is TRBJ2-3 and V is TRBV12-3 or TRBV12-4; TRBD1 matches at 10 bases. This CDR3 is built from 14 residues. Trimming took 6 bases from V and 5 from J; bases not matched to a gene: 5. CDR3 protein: CASSPTGGKDTQYF. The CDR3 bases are TGTGCCAGCAGCCCGACAGGGGGCAAAGATACGCAGTATTTT.

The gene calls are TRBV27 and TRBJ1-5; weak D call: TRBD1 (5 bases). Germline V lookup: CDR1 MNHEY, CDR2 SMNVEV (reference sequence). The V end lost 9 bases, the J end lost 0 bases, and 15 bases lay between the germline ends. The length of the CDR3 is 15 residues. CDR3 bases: TGTGCCAGTCGGGACGGCCTATATAGCAATCAGCCCCAGCATTTT. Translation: CASRDGLYSNQPQHF.

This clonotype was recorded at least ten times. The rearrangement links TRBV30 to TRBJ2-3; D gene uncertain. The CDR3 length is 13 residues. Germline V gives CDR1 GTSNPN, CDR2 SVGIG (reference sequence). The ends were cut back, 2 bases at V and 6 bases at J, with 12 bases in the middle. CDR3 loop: CAWSPNAGDTQYF. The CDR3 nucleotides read TGTGCCTGGAGTCCCAACGCTGGGGATACGCAGTATTTT.

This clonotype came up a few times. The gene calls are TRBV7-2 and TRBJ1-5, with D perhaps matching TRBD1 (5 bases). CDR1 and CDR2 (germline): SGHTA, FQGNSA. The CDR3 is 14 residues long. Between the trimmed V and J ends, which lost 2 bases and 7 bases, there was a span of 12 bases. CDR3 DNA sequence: TGTGCCAGCAGCTTATACGAGGGGATACAGCCCCAGCATTTT. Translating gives CASSLYEGIQPQHF.

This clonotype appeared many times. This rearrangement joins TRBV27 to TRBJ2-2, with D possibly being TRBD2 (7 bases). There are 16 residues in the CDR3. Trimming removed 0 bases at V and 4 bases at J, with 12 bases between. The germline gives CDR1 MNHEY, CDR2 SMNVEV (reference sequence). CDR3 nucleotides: TGTGCCAGCAGTTTATCGACGGGGGGCCTCACCGGGGAGCTGTTTTTT. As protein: CASSLSTGGLTGELFF.

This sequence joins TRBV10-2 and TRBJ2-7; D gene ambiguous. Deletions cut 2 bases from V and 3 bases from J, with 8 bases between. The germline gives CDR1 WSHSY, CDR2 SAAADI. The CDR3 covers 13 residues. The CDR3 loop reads CASSEADFYEQYF. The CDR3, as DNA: TGCGCCAGCAGTGAGGCAGATTTCTACGAGCAGTACTTC.

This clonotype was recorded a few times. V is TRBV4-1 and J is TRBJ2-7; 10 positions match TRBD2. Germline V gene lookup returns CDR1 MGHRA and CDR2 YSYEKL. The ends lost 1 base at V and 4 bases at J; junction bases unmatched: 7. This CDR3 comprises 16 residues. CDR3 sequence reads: CASSQAPTSGEYEQYV. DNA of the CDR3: TGCGCCAGCAGCCAAGCCCCCACTAGCGGGGAATACGAGCAGTACGTC.

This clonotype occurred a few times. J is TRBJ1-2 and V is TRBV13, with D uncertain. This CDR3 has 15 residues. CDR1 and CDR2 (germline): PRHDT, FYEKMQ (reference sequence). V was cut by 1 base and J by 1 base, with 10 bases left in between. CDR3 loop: CASSLDRELNYGYTF. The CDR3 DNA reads TGTGCCAGCAGCTTAGACAGAGAGCTTAACTATGGCTACACCTTC.

The CDR3 bases are TGCAGCGTTGGCCACACCACTAGCACAGATACGCAGTATTTT. This codes for CSVGHTTSTDTQYF. The V call is TRBV29-1, the J call TRBJ2-3; the D is unclear. The CDR3 length is 14 residues. Germline V gives CDR1 SQVTM, CDR2 ANQGSEA. V was pared by 4 bases and J by 0 bases, with 11 bases between.

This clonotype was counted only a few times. The CDR3 reads CASSASGLTYEQYF. The CDR3 DNA is TGTGCCAGCAGTGCCTCGGGTCTTACCTACGAGCAGTACTTC. The rearrangement joins TRBV6-1 to TRBJ2-7; D gene uncertain. CDR3 length equals 14 residues. Trimming pared 4 bases from V and 2 bases from J, leaving 12 bases between. Germline V gene lookup returns CDR1 MNHNS and CDR2 SASEGT.

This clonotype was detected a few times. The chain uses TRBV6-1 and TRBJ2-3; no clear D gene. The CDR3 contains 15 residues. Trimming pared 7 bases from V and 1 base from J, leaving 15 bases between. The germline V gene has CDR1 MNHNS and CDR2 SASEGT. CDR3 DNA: TGTGCCAGCATCTTAACTACTTCACGCACAGATACGCAGTATTTT. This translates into CASILTTSRTDTQYF.

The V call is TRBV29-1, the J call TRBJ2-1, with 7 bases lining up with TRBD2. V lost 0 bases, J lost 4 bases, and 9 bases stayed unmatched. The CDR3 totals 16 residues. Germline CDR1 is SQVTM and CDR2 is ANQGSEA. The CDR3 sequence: CSVEDLLGGGYNEQFF. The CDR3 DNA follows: TGCAGCGTTGAAGATCTTCTGGGGGGGGGGTACAATGAGCAGTTCTTC.

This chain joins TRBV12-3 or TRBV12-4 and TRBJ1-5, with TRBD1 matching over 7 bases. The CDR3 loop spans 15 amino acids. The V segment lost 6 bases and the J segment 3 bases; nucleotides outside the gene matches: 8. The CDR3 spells CASSYRTGTNQPQHF. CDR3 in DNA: TGTGCCAGCAGCTATCGGACAGGTACCAATCAGCCCCAGCATTTT.

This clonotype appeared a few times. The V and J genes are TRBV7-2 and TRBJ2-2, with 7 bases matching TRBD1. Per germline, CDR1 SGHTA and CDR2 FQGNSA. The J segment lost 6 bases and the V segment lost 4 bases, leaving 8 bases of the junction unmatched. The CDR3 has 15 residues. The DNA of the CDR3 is TGTGCCAGCAGCTCTACAGGGGTAGGGCCCGGGGAGCTGTTTTTT. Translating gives CASSSTGVGPGELFF.

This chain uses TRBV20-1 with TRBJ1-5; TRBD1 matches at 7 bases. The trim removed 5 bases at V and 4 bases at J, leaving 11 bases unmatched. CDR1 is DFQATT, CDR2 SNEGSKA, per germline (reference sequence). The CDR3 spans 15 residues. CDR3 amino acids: CSAPRQGQLNQPQHF. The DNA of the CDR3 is TGCAGTGCTCCCCGCCAGGGACAGTTAAATCAGCCCCAGCATTTT.

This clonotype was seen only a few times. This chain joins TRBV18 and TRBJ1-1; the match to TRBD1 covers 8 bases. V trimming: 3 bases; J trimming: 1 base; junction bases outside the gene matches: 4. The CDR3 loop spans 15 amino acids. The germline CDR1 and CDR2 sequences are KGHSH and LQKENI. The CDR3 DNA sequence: TGTGCCAGCTCACCGGTGACAGGGGCGAACACTGAAGCTTTCTTT. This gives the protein CASSPVTGANTEAFF.

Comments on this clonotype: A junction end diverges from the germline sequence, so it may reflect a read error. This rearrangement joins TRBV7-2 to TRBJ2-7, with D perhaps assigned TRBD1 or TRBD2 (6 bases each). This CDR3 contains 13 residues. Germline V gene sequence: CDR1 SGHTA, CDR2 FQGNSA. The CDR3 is CVSSPRTVRGWYF. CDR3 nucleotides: TGTGTCAGCAGCCCCCGGACAGTTCGGGGGTGGTACTTC.

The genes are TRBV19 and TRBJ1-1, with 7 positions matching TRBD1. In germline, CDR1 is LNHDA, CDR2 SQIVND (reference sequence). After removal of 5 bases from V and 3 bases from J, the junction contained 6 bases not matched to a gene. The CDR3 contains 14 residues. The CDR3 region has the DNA TGTGCCAGTAGTTTATACAGGGGCTACACTGAAGCTTTCTTT. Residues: CASSLYRGYTEAFF. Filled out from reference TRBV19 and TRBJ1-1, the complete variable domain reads DGGITQSPKYLFRKEGQNVTLSCEQNLNHDAMYWYRQDPGQGLRLIYYSQIVNDFQKGDIAEGYSVSREKKESFPLTVTSAQKNPTAFYLCASSLYRGYTEAFFGQGTRLTVV.

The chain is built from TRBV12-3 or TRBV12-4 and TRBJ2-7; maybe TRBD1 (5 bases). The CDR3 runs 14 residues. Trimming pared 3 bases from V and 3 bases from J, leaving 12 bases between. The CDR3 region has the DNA TGTGCCAGCAGTTTGTCAGGGTACGGCTACGAGCAGTACGTC. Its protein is CASSLSGYGYEQYV.

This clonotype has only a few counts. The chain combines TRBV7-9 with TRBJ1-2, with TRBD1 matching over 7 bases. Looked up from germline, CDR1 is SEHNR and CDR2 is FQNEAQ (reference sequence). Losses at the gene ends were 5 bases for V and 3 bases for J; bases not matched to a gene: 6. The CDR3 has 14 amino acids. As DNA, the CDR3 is TGTGCCAGCAGCGGTACAGGGGATTACTATGGCTACACCTTC. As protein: CASSGTGDYYGYTF. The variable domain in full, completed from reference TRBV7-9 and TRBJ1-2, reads DTGVSQNPRHKITKRGQNVTFRCDPISEHNRLYWYRQTLGQGPEFLTYFQNEAQLEKSRLLSDRFSAERPKGSFSTLEIQRTEQGDSAMYLCASSGTGDYYGYTFGSGTRLTVV.

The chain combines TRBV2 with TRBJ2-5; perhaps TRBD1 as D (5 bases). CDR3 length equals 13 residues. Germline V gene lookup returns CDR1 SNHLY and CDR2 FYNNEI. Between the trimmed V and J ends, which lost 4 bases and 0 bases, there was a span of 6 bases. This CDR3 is CASSAQDQETQYF. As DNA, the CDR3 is TGTGCCAGCAGTGCACAGGACCAAGAGACCCAGTACTTC.

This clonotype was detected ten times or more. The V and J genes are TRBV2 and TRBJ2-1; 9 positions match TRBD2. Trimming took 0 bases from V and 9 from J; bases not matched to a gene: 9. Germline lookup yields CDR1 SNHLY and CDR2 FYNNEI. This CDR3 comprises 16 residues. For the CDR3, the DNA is TGTGCCAGCAGTGAAGCGCGGGCGGGGGGGGTCTCTGAGCAGTTCTTC. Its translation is CASSEARAGGVSEQFF.

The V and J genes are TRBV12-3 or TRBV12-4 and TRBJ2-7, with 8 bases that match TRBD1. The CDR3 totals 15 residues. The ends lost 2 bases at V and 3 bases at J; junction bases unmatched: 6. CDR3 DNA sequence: TGTGCCAGCAGTTTAAGGCAGGGGGCTATCTACGAGCAGTACTTC. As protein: CASSLRQGAIYEQYF.

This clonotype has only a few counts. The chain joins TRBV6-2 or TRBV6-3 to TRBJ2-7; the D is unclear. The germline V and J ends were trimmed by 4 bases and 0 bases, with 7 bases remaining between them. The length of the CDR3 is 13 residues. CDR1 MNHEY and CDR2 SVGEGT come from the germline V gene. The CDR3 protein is CASSFWASYEQYF. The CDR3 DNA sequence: TGTGCCAGCAGTTTTTGGGCCTCCTACGAGCAGTACTTC.

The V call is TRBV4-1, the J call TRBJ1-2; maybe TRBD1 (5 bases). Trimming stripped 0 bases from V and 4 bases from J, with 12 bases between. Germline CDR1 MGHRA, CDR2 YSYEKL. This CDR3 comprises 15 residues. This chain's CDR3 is CASSQDSEQAYGYTF. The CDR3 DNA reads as TGCGCCAGCAGCCAAGATTCGGAACAGGCCTATGGCTACACCTTC.